This T cell receptor beta chain was found in a study of cytomegalovirus exposure and HLA in healthy donors. Note on this clone: Its target is unknown.

Study results and caveats: On later analysis, the bulk of CMV-associated TCR beta chains appeared to be HLA-restricted. Earlier analysis found most TCR beta V segments productive about 90% or about 30% of the time.

With 60 Vbeta and 13 Jbeta primers, the PCR was carried out. The assay was immunoSEQ multiplex PCR, and TCRdb's table has in-frame clones only and misses some. The sample consists of about 81,000 clones, 75% to 85% of them appearing once. The receptor was isolated from a man aged 45-65 years in good health and CMV-seropositive. The sequencing input was PBMCs.

The CDR3 is CASSPPINRNTEAFF. CDR3 bases: TGTGCCAGCTCACCGCCGATCAACAGGAACACTGAAGCTTTCTTT. This chain links TRBV18 with TRBJ1-1, with D unclear. Germline-derived CDR1 and CDR2 are KGHSH and LQKENI. V lost 3 bases and J lost 1, with 12 bases in between. CDR3 length: 15 amino acids.